These 23 T cell receptor beta chains were sequenced from one sample in a study of blood T cell repertoires in COVID-19. The table came from immunoSEQ multiplex PCR; TCRdb's copy has only in-frame clones and leaves some out. The sample has around 140,000 clones; around 90% are singletons. The sequencing sample was made of peripheral blood. The receptors come from a woman in her forties or fifties with acute or convalescent COVID-19.

The V and J genes are TRBV5-1 and TRBJ2-3; D is possibly TRBD2 (5 bases). CDR3 length: 16 residues. V dropped 1 base and J dropped 2 bases, with 14 bases sitting between them. The germline CDR1 and CDR2 sequences are SGHRS and YFSETQ. CDR3 sequence reads: CASSLRTRRLTDTQYF. Written as DNA, the CDR3 is TGCGCCAGCAGCTTGAGGACTCGAAGACTCACAGATACGCAGTATTTT. Variable domain in full (rest from reference TRBV5-1 and TRBJ2-3): KAGVTQTPRYLIKTRGQQVTLSCSPISGHRSVSWYQQTPGQGLQFLFEYFSETQRNKGNFPGRFSGRQFSNSRSEMNVSTLELGDSALYLCASSLRTRRLTDTQYFGPGTRLTVL.

This clone was observed a few times. J is TRBJ2-1 and V is TRBV7-3, with TRBD1 matching over 9 bases. V trimming: 5 bases; J trimming: 6 bases; junction bases outside the gene matches: 8. There are 15 residues in the CDR3. Germline V gene sequence: CDR1 SGHTA, CDR2 FQGTGA. CDR3 amino acids: CASSQDRGVGNEQFF. Here the CDR3 DNA reads TGTGCCAGCAGCCAGGACAGGGGCGTAGGCAATGAGCAGTTCTTC.

The chain is built from TRBV5-1 and TRBJ2-1, with a possible D match to TRBD2 (6 bases). From germline, CDR1 is SGHRS and CDR2 YFSETQ. The CDR3 is made up of 14 amino acids. The germline V and J ends were trimmed by 4 bases and 9 bases, with 17 bases remaining between them. This chain's CDR3 is CASSTLAGTGEQFF. In nucleotides, the CDR3 is TGCGCCAGCAGCACGTTGGCGGGAACGGGTGAGCAGTTCTTC.

The chain links TRBV11-3 to TRBJ1-1, with D unresolved. The V and J ends lost 4 bases and 11 bases respectively, with 14 bases between them. The CDR3 totals 12 residues. In germline, CDR1 is SGHNT, CDR2 YENEEA. The CDR3 coding sequence is TGTGCCAGCAGCTCCTCGACGTCCGGGGCTTTCTTT. This encodes CASSSSTSGAFF.

The count of this clone is one. J is TRBJ1-5 and V is TRBV5-1, with a possible D match to TRBD1 (6 bases). Germline lookup yields CDR1 SGHRS and CDR2 YFSETQ. V was shortened by 0 bases and J by 4 bases, with 11 bases between the two germline ends. The CDR3 has 15 residues. This chain's CDR3 is CASSLEGGANQPQHF. CDR3 in DNA: TGCGCCAGCAGCTTGGAGGGGGGGGCGAATCAGCCCCAGCATTTT.

V usage is TRBV19 and J usage is TRBJ1-5; no clear D gene. CDR1 LNHDA and CDR2 SQIVND come from the germline V gene (reference sequence). V was trimmed by 1 base and J by 6 bases, leaving 16 bases between them. This CDR3 comprises 16 residues. The CDR3 sequence: CASSIARESRSQPQHF. For the CDR3, the DNA is TGTGCCAGTAGTATAGCCCGGGAAAGTAGGAGTCAGCCCCAGCATTTT.

The gene calls are TRBV10-3 and TRBJ1-4, with TRBD1 matching 7 bases. V trimming: 10 bases; J trimming: 6 bases; junction bases outside the gene matches: 14. The germline V gene encodes CDR1 ENHRY and CDR2 SYGVKD. CDR3 length: 15 amino acids. In DNA, the CDR3 is TGTGCCACAGGGAATTTGGGACAGCCCTATGAAAAACTGTTTTTT. The encoded protein is CATGNLGQPYEKLFF.

This clone was seen just once. The rearrangement links TRBV4-1 to TRBJ2-2; 8 positions agree with TRBD2. The germline V gene has CDR1 MGHRA and CDR2 YSYEKL. V trimming: 1 base; J trimming: 4 bases; junction bases outside the gene matches: 5. This CDR3 has 16 amino acids. The DNA of the CDR3 is TGCGCCAGCAGCCAAGCGATGAGCGGGGGCACCGGGGAGCTGTTTTTT. This encodes CASSQAMSGGTGELFF.

The CDR3: CASTYWGTGNYGYTF. CDR3 nucleotide sequence: TGTGCCAGCACCTACTGGGGGACAGGGAACTATGGCTACACCTTC. The chain couples TRBV2 to TRBJ1-2; TRBD1 matches at 9 bases. Germline CDR1 and CDR2: SNHLY and FYNNEI. Germline trimming cut 7 bases from V and 2 bases from J; bases unmatched to any gene: 8. The CDR3 length is 15 residues.

The V gene is TRBV28, the J gene TRBJ1-1; 7 bases match TRBD1. The germline V gene encodes CDR1 MDHEN and CDR2 SYDVKM. Unmatched junction bases numbered 10, after V lost 2 bases and J lost 7 bases. This CDR3 comprises 15 residues. CDR3 in amino acids: CASSLAVAGTDEAFF. The CDR3 bases are TGTGCCAGCAGTTTAGCCGTGGCGGGGACAGATGAAGCTTTCTTT. The variable domain in full, with the rest retrieved from reference TRBV28 and TRBJ1-1, is DVKVTQSSRYLVKRTGEKVFLECVQDMDHENMFWYRQDPGLGLRLIYFSYDVKMKEKGDIPEGYSVSREKKERFSLILESASTNQTSMYLCASSLAVAGTDEAFFGQGTRLTVV.

V usage is TRBV18 and J usage is TRBJ1-1, with a possible D match to TRBD1 (6 bases). The CDR3 totals 14 residues. Trimming took off 0 bases at V and 3 bases at J, with 8 bases between the two ends. The germline gives CDR1 KGHSH, CDR2 LQKENI. The CDR3 spells CASSPPGQYTEAFF. CDR3 DNA: TGTGCCAGCTCACCACCAGGACAGTACACTGAAGCTTTCTTT.

The rearrangement links TRBV5-6 to TRBJ1-4; 8 nucleotides line up with TRBD1. Germline V lookup: CDR1 SGHDT, CDR2 YYEEEE. The CDR3 consists of 15 residues. Trimming removed 2 bases from V and 5 bases from J; junction bases left unmatched: 5. The CDR3 region has the DNA TGTGCCAGCAGCTTACCCGGGACAGGAAATGAAAAACTGTTTTTT. Encoded protein: CASSLPGTGNEKLFF.

The V call is TRBV19, the J call TRBJ1-5; TRBD1 agrees at 9 bases. J gave up 2 bases and V 3 bases, and 8 bases lay outside the gene matches. The CDR3 sequence is 17 residues long. Germline values: CDR1 LNHDA, CDR2 SQIVND (reference sequence). The CDR3 spells CASSMVGTGIGNQPQHF. CDR3 DNA: TGTGCCAGTAGTATGGTGGGGACAGGGATTGGCAATCAGCCCCAGCATTTT.

V is TRBV9 and J is TRBJ2-3; 7 nucleotides line up with TRBD2. CDR1 is SGDLS and CDR2 is YYNGEE in the germline V gene. J gave up 4 bases and V 0 bases, and 2 bases lay outside the gene matches. The CDR3 runs to 14 residues. The CDR3 DNA is TGTGCCAGCAGCGTAGAACGGGGGGCAGATACGCAGTATTTT. Translating it yields CASSVERGADTQYF.

Here the CDR3 DNA reads TGTGCCAGTAGTCCCCGGGACAGGGGATTGGGTTCACCCCTCCACTTT. Translating gives CASSPRDRGLGSPLHF. The J gene is TRBJ1-6, the V gene TRBV19, with 10 bases that match TRBD1. The J segment lost 9 bases and the V segment lost 5 bases, leaving 10 bases of the junction unmatched. Germline V gene lookup returns CDR1 LNHDA and CDR2 SQIVND (reference sequence). This CDR3 region has 16 residues.

The chain is built from TRBV6-6 and TRBJ2-1, with D possibly TRBD2 on 5 matching bases. V was cut by 6 bases and J by 12 bases, with 18 bases left in between. This CDR3 is built from 13 residues. Germline CDR1 reads MNHNY; CDR2 reads SVGAGI (reference sequence). The CDR3 sequence: CASRNRTSFSQFF. The CDR3 coding sequence is TGTGCCAGCAGGAATCGAACTAGTTTTTCGCAGTTCTTC.

The CDR3: CASSLGQSDEAFF. For the CDR3, the DNA is TGTGCCAGCAGCCTAGGACAGAGCGATGAAGCTTTCTTT. This rearrangement joins TRBV5-4 to TRBJ1-1, with D perhaps TRBD1 (6 bases). Germline assignment: CDR1 SGHNT and CDR2 YYREEE (reference sequence). V was clipped by 4 bases and J by 7 bases, with 14 bases between them. The CDR3 is made up of 13 amino acids.

The rearrangement links TRBV5-1 to TRBJ1-4; 9 nucleotides match TRBD1. Germline trimming cut 1 base from V and 7 bases from J; bases unmatched to any gene: 5. The CDR3 runs to 15 residues. CDR1 is SGHRS and CDR2 is YFSETQ in the germline V gene. The CDR3 reads CASSLLQGAGEKLFF. CDR3 nucleotide sequence: TGCGCCAGCAGCTTGTTACAGGGGGCGGGTGAAAAACTGTTTTTT.

This clone is a singleton in its sample. This sequence joins TRBV6-5 and TRBJ1-5; D remains unclear. CDR3 length: 13 amino acids. V was shortened by 6 bases and J by 4 bases, with 10 bases between the two germline ends. From germline, CDR1 is MNHEY and CDR2 SVGAGI. In nucleotides, the CDR3 is TGTGCCAGCAGGTGGCAGAGGAATCAGCCCCAGCATTTT. Translation gives CASRWQRNQPQHF.

In regard to this clone: In the same sample, other DNA sequences code for this CDR3. V gene TRBV11-2 combines with J gene TRBJ1-3, with D perhaps matching TRBD1 (5 bases). The ends were cut back, 1 base at V and 0 bases at J, with 13 bases in the middle. The CDR3 extends over 17 amino acids. Germline values: CDR1 SGHAT, CDR2 FQNNGV. CDR3 sequence: CASSLVTGGSSGNTIYF. For the CDR3, the DNA is TGTGCCAGCAGCTTAGTGACGGGGGGAAGCTCTGGAAACACCATATATTTT.

As to this clone: The junction departs from the called germline gene at one end, perhaps through a read error. The chain combines TRBV3-1 (or the pseudogene TRBV3-2) with TRBJ2-5; tentatively, D is TRBD2 (6 bases). Germline V gene sequence: CDR1 LGHDT, CDR2 YNNKEL (reference sequence). This CDR3 contains 15 residues. CDR3 protein: CASSPPGTYQETQYF. In DNA, the CDR3 is TGTGCCAGCAGCCCTCCCGGGACTTACCAGGAGACCCAGTACTTC.

The rearrangement uses TRBV7-3 and TRBJ2-1; 9 bases are shared with TRBD2. CDR1 is SGHTA, CDR2 FQGTGA, per germline. The CDR3 loop spans 16 amino acids. With V trimmed by 5 bases and J by 4 bases, 9 bases remained unmatched. The DNA of the CDR3 is TGTGCCAGCAGCCCACGTACCCTAGCGGGGTACAATGAGCAGTTCTTC. Its translation is CASSPRTLAGYNEQFF. The full variable domain, completed using reference TRBV7-3 and TRBJ2-1, is GAGVSQTPSNKVTEKGKYVELRCDPISGHTALYWYRQSLGQGPEFLIYFQGTGAADDSGLPNDRFFAVRPEGSVSTLKIQRTERGDSAVYLCASSPRTLAGYNEQFFGPGTRLTVL.

This clone was detected only a few times. J is TRBJ2-7 and V is TRBV7-9; D uncertain. The CDR3 covers 12 residues. V lost 4 bases to trimming and J lost 3 bases, with 7 bases between them. The germline V gene has CDR1 SEHNR and CDR2 FQNEAQ (reference sequence). CDR3 nucleotide sequence: TGTGCCAGCAGCTCAGGTGACTACGAGCAGTACTTC. Its translation: CASSSGDYEQYF.